The 18 T cell receptor beta chains presented below share a single source sample, sequenced in a study of T cell responses to AZD1222 COVID-19 vaccine (dated by TCRdb to the early 2020s). Library construction relied on the immunoSEQ multiplex PCR assay. Held by TCRdb, this immuneACCESS table contains in-frame sequences only and omits some clones. Under half of the omission traces to an unresolved V gene where checked; the cause of the rest is unknown. The sample table shows approximately 160,000 clones, and about 87% are seen once. The ten largest clones capture approximately 2.1% of the sample. Per the publication, the time point label means: baseline before first vaccination. The material was peripheral blood, obtained on day 0 of AZD1222 vaccination. These receptors all come from an adult in good health.

This clone was seen once. The chain combines TRBV10-3 with TRBJ2-7; D may be TRBD1 (5 bases). The CDR3 contains 14 residues. Per germline, CDR1 ENHRY and CDR2 SYGVKD. Trimming removed 0 bases at V and 2 bases at J, with 8 bases between. This chain's CDR3 is CAISESKGTYEQYF. The CDR3, as DNA: TGTGCCATCAGTGAGTCAAAGGGGACCTACGAGCAGTACTTC.

The chain carries TRBV25-1 and TRBJ2-3; D is unclear. The V end lost 5 bases, the J end lost 2 bases, and 8 bases lay between the germline ends. Germline V lookup: CDR1 MGHDK, CDR2 SYGVNS. This CDR3 is built from 13 residues. CDR3 sequence (DNA): TGTGCCAGCAGTCAAAGTCTCACAGATACGCAGTATTTT. Its protein product is CASSQSLTDTQYF.

The CDR3: CASSLDPGLAIHEQYF. The CDR3 DNA sequence: TGTGCCAGCAGCTTAGACCCCGGACTAGCGATCCACGAGCAGTACTTC. V and J are TRBV7-9 and TRBJ2-7; 9 bases are a match to TRBD2. Unmatched junction bases numbered 9, after V lost 1 base and J lost 5 bases. Germline CDR1 SEHNR, CDR2 FQNEAQ (reference sequence). The CDR3 is made up of 16 amino acids.

The V call is TRBV29-1, the J call TRBJ2-5, with TRBD2 matching 11 bases. Losses at the gene ends were 4 bases for V and 6 bases for J; bases not matched to a gene: 7. The CDR3 has 14 amino acids. Looked up from germline, CDR1 is SQVTM and CDR2 is ANQGSEA. The CDR3 coding sequence is TGCAGCGTTGTTCTAGCGGGAGGTATGCAGACCCAGTACTTC. Protein sequence: CSVVLAGGMQTQYF.

CDR3 amino acids: CASSYSGPVGPAFF. CDR3 bases: TGTGCCAGCAGTTACTCTGGCCCGGTAGGGCCAGCTTTCTTT. This chain links TRBV6-5 with TRBJ1-1, with D unresolved. The CDR3 runs 14 residues. From germline, CDR1 is MNHEY and CDR2 SVGAGI. V was cut by 0 bases and J by 10 bases, with 15 bases left in between.

This chain joins TRBV4-3 and TRBJ2-7, with 8 bases that match TRBD2. Trimming at V came to 4 bases and at J to 4 bases, leaving 9 bases not matched to a gene. CDR1 is LGHNA and CDR2 is YSLEER in the germline V gene. This CDR3 has 15 residues. CDR3 DNA: TGCGCCAGCAGCCCGAGGGCTAGCGGGCAGTACGAGCAGTACTTC. Translating gives CASSPRASGQYEQYF.

J is TRBJ2-1 and V is TRBV28; maybe TRBD2 (5 bases). Germline V gene sequence: CDR1 MDHEN, CDR2 SYDVKM. This CDR3 has 13 residues. Deletions cut 4 bases from V and 6 bases from J, with 10 bases between. CDR3 DNA: TGTGCCAGCAGTTGGAGGATCCCCAATGAGCAGTTCTTC. Translation: CASSWRIPNEQFF.

This CDR3 reads CASSSLVTGTGGYNEQFF. The CDR3 DNA reads TGTGCCAGCAGCTCCTTAGTTACTGGGACAGGGGGTTACAATGAGCAGTTCTTC. This chain uses TRBV7-3 with TRBJ2-1, with TRBD1 matching 11 bases. CDR1 and CDR2 (germline): SGHTA, FQGTGA. V lost 4 bases to trimming and J lost 4 bases; unmatched junction nucleotides: 12. The CDR3 consists of 18 residues.

This chain uses TRBV5-6 with TRBJ1-2, with D perhaps matching TRBD1 (5 bases). V was pared by 2 bases and J by 5 bases, with 10 bases between. Germline V lookup: CDR1 SGHDT, CDR2 YYEEEE. The length of the CDR3 is 13 residues. The DNA for the CDR3 is TGTGCCAGCAGCTTATCAGGGCCGTATGGCTACACCTTC. Amino acids: CASSLSGPYGYTF.

The chain recombines TRBV4-1 with TRBJ2-7; D gene unclear. Germline CDR1 and CDR2: MGHRA and YSYEKL. Trimming removed 0 bases from V and 4 bases from J, with 4 bases in between. The CDR3 consists of 12 residues. DNA of the CDR3: TGCGCCAGCAGCCAAGATGGGTACGAGCAGTACTTC. Encoded protein: CASSQDGYEQYF.

This chain joins TRBV19 and TRBJ2-3; 10 bases map to TRBD2. The CDR3 runs to 18 residues. Unmatched junction bases numbered 7, after V lost 1 base and J lost 0 bases. Germline V lookup: CDR1 LNHDA, CDR2 SQIVND (reference sequence). Written as DNA, the CDR3 is TGTGCCAGTAGTATAGTATCAGGGACTAGCGTAAGCACAGATACGCAGTATTTT. The encoded protein is CASSIVSGTSVSTDTQYF.

CDR3 sequence (DNA): TGTGCCAGCTCACCCAGCTACACAGATACGCAGTATTTT. Encoded protein: CASSPSYTDTQYF. V gene TRBV18 combines with J gene TRBJ2-3, with D unclear. Germline assignment: CDR1 KGHSH and CDR2 LQKENI. V was cut by 3 bases and J by 2 bases, with 6 bases left in between. This CDR3 contains 13 residues.

V is TRBV11-2 and J is TRBJ2-5; D is tentatively TRBD1 or TRBD2 (5 bases each). Trimming left V 5 bases short and J 0 bases short, with 10 bases between. From germline, CDR1 is SGHAT and CDR2 FQNNGV. The CDR3 extends over 14 amino acids. The CDR3 reads CASSKPGHQETQYF. As DNA, the CDR3 is TGTGCCAGCAGCAAACCGGGACACCAAGAGACCCAGTACTTC.

V gene TRBV7-8 combines with J gene TRBJ1-1, with D unclear. CDR1 is SGHVS, CDR2 FQNEAQ, per germline. This CDR3 contains 11 residues. The V end was cut by 1 base, the J end by 9 bases, with 6 bases between. This CDR3 is CASSLGLKAFF. DNA for the CDR3: TGTGCCAGCAGCTTAGGCCTAAAAGCTTTCTTT.

This chain uses TRBV19 with TRBJ1-4; the match to TRBD1 covers 8 bases. The CDR3 spans 12 residues. J gave up 11 bases and V 5 bases, and 4 bases lay outside the gene matches. Germline lookup yields CDR1 LNHDA and CDR2 SQIVND (reference sequence). The CDR3 DNA reads TGTGCCAGTAGTCCGACAGGGGATAAACTGTTTTTT. Translation: CASSPTGDKLFF.

J is TRBJ2-3 and V is TRBV27; 10 bases fit TRBD2. CDR1 MNHEY and CDR2 SMNVEV come from the germline V gene (reference sequence). J was trimmed by 0 bases and V by 2 bases; bases with no gene match: 5. The CDR3 loop spans 17 amino acids. The CDR3 is CASSLPSGSLSTDTQYF. For the CDR3, the DNA is TGTGCCAGCAGTTTACCTAGCGGGAGCCTTAGCACAGATACGCAGTATTTT.

This clone came up once. The V call is TRBV6-2 or TRBV6-3, the J call TRBJ1-6, with D possibly being TRBD1 (6 bases). The CDR3 loop spans 14 amino acids. CDR1 MNHEY and CDR2 SVGEGT come from the germline V gene. The germline V and J ends were trimmed by 5 bases and 4 bases, with 9 bases remaining between them. DNA for the CDR3: TGTGCCAGCAGTCGGACAGCGTATAATTCACCCCTCCACTTT. Protein sequence: CASSRTAYNSPLHF.

V and J are TRBV9 and TRBJ1-1; D unclear. Looked up from germline, CDR1 is SGDLS and CDR2 is YYNGEE. This CDR3 spans 15 amino acids. V shed 3 bases and J shed 0 bases, with 12 bases lying between them. The CDR3 spells CASSASQTLNTEAFF. The DNA for the CDR3 is TGTGCCAGCAGCGCGTCACAGACCCTGAACACTGAAGCTTTCTTT.